One sample yielded the 15 T cell receptor beta chains listed below, sequenced in a study of CD8 T cells in ankylosing spondylitis. General study results and limits: A motif of fewer than ten highly homologous TCR beta variants was seen as apparently characteristic of ankylosing spondylitis blood.

TCRdb reprocessed the 5' RACE reads via MiXCR and lists one record per CDR3 protein. The sample yields about 390,000 distinct CDR3 sequences, 20% to 25% seen once. For these receptors, no antigen is known. The sequenced sample consisted of blood, either unsorted or a sorted T cell fraction (not recorded which). The receptors originated from a male donor with ankylosing spondylitis.

The chain couples TRBV5-1 to TRBJ2-6; D gene unclear. Trimming took off 4 bases at V and 4 bases at J, with 12 bases between the two ends. The germline CDR1 and CDR2 sequences are SGHRS and YFSETQ. There are 15 residues in the CDR3. The CDR3 bases are TGCGCCAGCAGCGTGCCATTCGCCGGGGCCAACGTCCTGACTTTC. This codes for CASSVPFAGANVLTF.

CDR3 protein: CASSLVDRGHSPLHF. The CDR3 bases are TGTGCCAGCAGCTTGGTCGACAGGGGACATTCACCCCTCCACTTT. The chain combines TRBV5-6 with TRBJ1-6, with 8 bases identical to TRBD1. Trimming took 0 bases from V and 8 from J; bases not matched to a gene: 4. Per the germline V gene, CDR1 is SGHDT and CDR2 is YYEEEE. This CDR3 comprises 15 residues.

This rearrangement joins TRBV5-1 to TRBJ1-5; a possible D gene is TRBD1 (6 bases). CDR1 and CDR2 from the germline V gene are SGHRS and YFSETQ. CDR3 size: 15 residues. V lost 0 bases and J lost 3, with 10 bases in between. CDR3: CASSLGGALNQPQHF. DNA of the CDR3: TGCGCCAGCAGCTTGGGGGGGGCCCTCAATCAGCCCCAGCATTTT.

The chain recombines TRBV18 with TRBJ2-3, with TRBD2 identical over 7 bases. The germline gives CDR1 KGHSH, CDR2 LQKENI. This CDR3 spans 13 amino acids. V dropped 4 bases and J dropped 5; count of bases not matched to a gene: 3. CDR3 in amino acids: CASSQGRGDTQYF. The DNA for the CDR3 is TGTGCCAGCTCACAAGGGAGGGGAGATACGCAGTATTTT.

V gene TRBV7-9 combines with J gene TRBJ2-7, with a tentative D call TRBD2 (5 bases). The germline gives CDR1 SEHNR, CDR2 FQNEAQ (reference sequence). This CDR3 has 15 amino acids. The V end lost 5 bases, the J end lost 7 bases, and 21 bases lay between the germline ends. The CDR3 DNA sequence: TGTGCCAGCAGCCCATCGAGGGAGCATAGATATGAGCAGTACTTC. Translation: CASSPSREHRYEQYF.

This clonotype has only a few counts. The chain combines TRBV28 with TRBJ1-5, with no clear D. The V end was cut by 6 bases, the J end by 4 bases, with 10 bases between. CDR1 and CDR2 (germline): MDHEN, SYDVKM. The CDR3 sequence is 13 residues long. The CDR3 DNA follows: TGTGCCAGCAGCGGGGTAAGAAATCAGCCCCAGCATTTT. Protein sequence: CASSGVRNQPQHF.

This clonotype appeared a few times. The chain has TRBV2 and TRBJ1-5; no clear D. CDR1 is SNHLY and CDR2 is FYNNEI in the germline V gene. V was trimmed by 7 bases and J by 0 bases, leaving 7 bases between them. The CDR3 extends over 13 amino acids. The CDR3 here is CASKDDSNQPQHF. The DNA for the CDR3 is TGTGCCAGCAAAGACGATAGCAATCAGCCCCAGCATTTT.

The J gene is TRBJ2-7, the V gene TRBV30; 7 bases match TRBD2. The CDR3 contains 17 residues. Germline CDR1 reads GTSNPN; CDR2 reads SVGIG (reference sequence). V shed 2 bases, J shed 1 base, and the junction held 14 bases outside the gene matches. For the CDR3, the DNA is TGTGCCTGGAGTCTAATACGGGCTAGCGGAAATTCCTACGAGCAGTACTTC. This translates into CAWSLIRASGNSYEQYF.

This chain links TRBV19 with TRBJ1-5, with 10 bases lining up with TRBD1. In germline, CDR1 is LNHDA, CDR2 SQIVND (reference sequence). The CDR3 sequence is 14 residues long. V gave up 6 bases and J gave up 6 bases; unmatched junction bases: 5. CDR3 nucleotide sequence: TGTGCCAGTAGAAAGACAGGGGGCGGTCAGCCCCAGCATTTT. This translates into CASRKTGGGQPQHF.

This chain links TRBV7-9 with TRBJ2-5; the match to TRBD2 covers 7 bases. There are 16 residues in the CDR3. J gave up 0 bases and V 3 bases, and 7 bases lay outside the gene matches. CDR1 is SEHNR, CDR2 FQNEAQ, per germline (reference sequence). The CDR3, as DNA: TGTGCCAGCAGCTTTTATGCACTAGCGAACCAAGAGACCCAGTACTTC. It yields the protein CASSFYALANQETQYF.

This clonotype has just a few counts. The rearrangement links TRBV6-2 or TRBV6-3 to TRBJ2-4; no clear D. Germline-derived CDR1 and CDR2 are MNHEY and SVGEGT. The CDR3 length is 14 residues. Deletions cut 0 bases from V and 5 bases from J, with 8 bases between. The CDR3 coding sequence is TGTGCCAGCAGTTACTCTGCCAGCCAAAACATTCAGTACTTC. Translating it yields CASSYSASQNIQYF.

This clonotype was seen many times. J is TRBJ2-1 and V is TRBV12-3 or TRBV12-4; 9 bases are shared with TRBD1. This CDR3 is 15 amino acids long. The ends lost 5 bases at V and 4 bases at J; junction bases unmatched: 6. The CDR3 bases are TGTGCCAGCAGTCCCGACAGGGGGGTGTACAATGAGCAGTTCTTC. This gives the protein CASSPDRGVYNEQFF.

In DNA, the CDR3 is TGTGCCAGCAGCCAAGCGGCCTTTAACAATGAGCAGTTCTTC. Amino acid sequence: CASSQAAFNNEQFF. The chain recombines TRBV3-1 with TRBJ2-1; D unresolved. CDR1 is LGHDT, CDR2 YNNKEL, per germline (reference sequence). The CDR3 consists of 14 residues. The V end lost 1 base, the J end lost 5 bases, and 9 bases lay between the germline ends.

This clonotype was found a few times. The chain is built from TRBV29-1 and TRBJ2-3, with 12 nucleotides matching TRBD2. The CDR3 loop spans 13 amino acids. J lost 9 bases, V lost 4 bases, and 5 bases had no gene match. Germline-derived CDR1 and CDR2 are SQVTM and ANQGSEA. The CDR3 region is CSVGGLAGGTQYF. The CDR3 bases are TGCAGCGTTGGGGGACTAGCGGGTGGCACGCAGTATTTT.

This clonotype was observed once. The chain links TRBV15 to TRBJ2-6, with D possibly being TRBD1 or TRBD2 (5 bases each). V shed 1 base and J shed 4 bases, with 8 bases lying between them. The CDR3 is made up of 15 amino acids. CDR1 LNHNV and CDR2 YYDKDF come from the germline V gene (reference sequence). CDR3 sequence: CATSRGGSGANVLTF. The DNA of the CDR3 is TGTGCCACCAGCAGAGGGGGGTCGGGGGCCAACGTCCTGACTTTC.